This TCR beta chain comes out of a study of patients and donors after allogeneic stem cell transplantation. TCRdb reanalysed the RT-PCR reads using MiXCR and keeps one entry per CDR3 protein. The sample yields 11,000 or so distinct CDR3 sequences, less than 25% seen once. Germline CDR1 is SGHVS and CDR2 is FQNEAQ. The CDR3 spans 15 residues. V was clipped by 1 base and J by 6 bases, with 13 bases between them. Ten or more counts support this clonotype. The sequenced sample was blood, either unsorted or a sorted T cell fraction (not recorded which). The sequence came from a human donor who was either an allogeneic HSCT recipient or a stem cell or donor lymphocyte infusion donor (not recorded which). It is not recorded whose cells these are; they may come from a transplant donor. The chain uses TRBV7-8 and TRBJ1-5; no definite D call. CDR3 bases: TGTGCCAGCAGCTTAGGGCCTTGGGGTGGTCAGCCCCAGCATTTT. Its translation is CASSLGPWGGQPQHF.